What follows are 15 T cell receptor beta chains derived from one specimen sequenced in a study of vaccination effects on CD4 cells after COVID-19. Only in-frame clones appear in the TCRdb table, and some are missing; sequencing was by immunoSEQ multiplex PCR. Of roughly 34,000 clones listed, about four fifths are singletons. Peptide-pool stimulation followed by sequencing identified expanded antigen-specific CD4+ clonotypes in the ViraFEST assay. Researchers isolated CD4+ T cells once about eleven days of culture had elapsed. Participants completed two doses of the BNT162b2 or mRNA-1273 vaccine. Their antigens remain unidentified. Source: CD4+ T cells from PBMCs cultured with HCoV-NL63 spike peptides, taken after COVID-19 vaccination. The receptors stem from a human donor who received a COVID-19 vaccine. Some clones in this sample may be carry-over from other donors' samples.

V gene TRBV19 combines with J gene TRBJ1-6; D is undetermined. CDR1 and CDR2 (germline): LNHDA, SQIVND (reference sequence). CDR3 size: 14 residues. Trimming removed 0 bases from V and 10 bases from J, with 10 bases in between. The CDR3 DNA reads as TGTGCCAGTAGTATAGAAGGCCAGAGGTCACCCCTCCACTTT. Its protein is CASSIEGQRSPLHF.

The chain has TRBV21-1 and TRBJ2-5. TRBV21-1 is a documented pseudogene. The CDR3 is made up of 12 amino acids. The CDR3 nucleotides are TGTGCCAGCAGCTGCTACCAAGAGACCCAGTACTTC. It specifies CASSCYQETQYF.

The rearrangement joins TRBV3-1 (or the pseudogene TRBV3-2) to TRBJ2-7; D tentatively fits TRBD1 or TRBD2 (5 bases each). The CDR3 is made up of 16 amino acids. Trimming shortened V by 1 base and J by 3 bases, and 16 bases separated the two germline ends. Looked up from germline, CDR1 is LGHDT and CDR2 is YNNKEL (reference sequence). The CDR3: CASSQVRGPRLYEQYV. DNA for the CDR3: TGTGCCAGCAGCCAAGTCCGGGGCCCCCGTCTCTACGAGCAGTACGTC.

The V call is TRBV2, the J call TRBJ2-2; D may be TRBD2 (5 bases). Germline V gives CDR1 SNHLY, CDR2 FYNNEI. V dropped 7 bases and J dropped 3 bases, with 12 bases sitting between them. The CDR3 loop spans 14 amino acids. In DNA form, the CDR3 reads TGTGCCAGCAAGGCGGGTAGGGACACCGGGGAGCTGTTTTTT. Translating it yields CASKAGRDTGELFF.

This rearrangement joins TRBV18 to TRBJ2-2; either TRBD1 or TRBD2 may supply D (5 bases each). CDR3 length equals 15 residues. V lost 2 bases and J lost 7, with 14 bases in between. The germline CDR1 and CDR2 sequences are KGHSH and LQKENI. CDR3 protein: CASSPVSGTSGELFF. Written as DNA, the CDR3 is TGTGCCAGCTCACCAGTCTCAGGGACCAGCGGGGAGCTGTTTTTT.

The rearrangement joins TRBV3-1 (or the pseudogene TRBV3-2) to TRBJ2-3, with D tentatively TRBD2 (5 bases). This CDR3 spans 19 amino acids. The germline V gene has CDR1 LGHDT and CDR2 YNNKEL (reference sequence). Trimming left V 4 bases short and J 0 bases short, with 23 bases between. CDR3: CASSRSSRVRIRSTDTQYF. CDR3 nucleotides: TGTGCCAGCAGCCGATCGTCGAGGGTTAGGATACGCAGCACAGATACGCAGTATTTT.

V gene TRBV13 combines with J gene TRBJ2-2, with 11 bases fitting TRBD2. V shed 6 bases and J 4 bases; nucleotides not matched to a gene: 4. The CDR3 runs 15 residues. Germline V gives CDR1 PRHDT, CDR2 FYEKMQ (reference sequence). CDR3 nucleotide sequence: TGTGCCAGCAGTAGACTAGCGGGGTCCACCGGGGAGCTGTTTTTT. Protein: CASSRLAGSTGELFF.

The chain combines TRBV5-1 with TRBJ2-7; maybe TRBD2 (7 bases). CDR1 is SGHRS, CDR2 YFSETQ, per germline. Trimming shortened V by 0 bases and J by 4 bases, and 14 bases separated the two germline ends. The CDR3 is 15 amino acids. CDR3 sequence reads: CASSLGEGGGYEQYV. The CDR3, as DNA: TGCGCCAGCAGCTTGGGCGAAGGGGGAGGGTACGAGCAGTACGTC.

The J gene is TRBJ2-1, the V gene TRBV5-1; the D is unclear. The CDR3 is 14 residues long. Germline loops: CDR1 SGHRS, CDR2 YFSETQ. The ends were cut back, 4 bases at V and 9 bases at J, with 17 bases in the middle. The CDR3 DNA follows: TGCGCCAGCAGCACACCTGAAAGGTACTCTGAGCAGTTCTTC. This codes for CASSTPERYSEQFF.

The J gene is TRBJ1-2, the V gene TRBV4-3; 12 bases align to TRBD1. The CDR3 has 16 amino acids. The V and J ends lost 4 bases and 7 bases, in that order; junction bases with no gene match: 10. Germline V CDR1 and CDR2: LGHNA, YSLEER. This chain's CDR3 is CASSRSGTGGFSGYTF. The CDR3 DNA reads TGCGCCAGCAGCCGCTCCGGGACAGGGGGCTTCAGTGGCTACACCTTC.

V and J are TRBV15 and TRBJ1-5; TRBD1 is a possible D gene (5 bases). The CDR3 covers 15 residues. V was clipped by 5 bases and J by 1 base, with 12 bases between them. In germline, CDR1 is LNHNV, CDR2 YYDKDF (reference sequence). The CDR3 bases are TGTGCCACCAGCCGCGGGGCACAAAGCAATCAGCCCCAGCATTTT. It is translated as CATSRGAQSNQPQHF.

The DNA of the CDR3 is TGTGCCAGCAGCTTTTCTATACTAGTTGGGGAGGTAGATACGCAGTATTTT. Translating it yields CASSFSILVGEVDTQYF. The chain carries TRBV7-2 and TRBJ2-3; possibly TRBD2 for D (6 bases). Germline V gives CDR1 SGHTA, CDR2 FQGNSA. Trimming left V 3 bases short and J 5 bases short, with 21 bases between. The CDR3 length is 17 residues.

This chain joins TRBV28 and TRBJ1-3; 8 bases line up with TRBD1. Trimming removed 7 bases from V and 4 bases from J; junction bases left unmatched: 6. There are 14 residues in the CDR3. Germline assignment: CDR1 MDHEN and CDR2 SYDVKM. The CDR3 reads CASKKDRAGNTIYF. The CDR3 coding sequence is TGTGCCAGCAAAAAGGACAGGGCCGGAAACACCATATATTTT.

The chain couples TRBV18 to TRBJ1-2, with 9 bases matching TRBD1. The CDR3 totals 14 residues. In germline, CDR1 is KGHSH, CDR2 LQKENI. The junction had 3 bases not matched to a gene; V was cut back by 1 base and J by 6 bases. This CDR3 reads CASSPRTGADGYTF. For the CDR3, the DNA is TGTGCCAGCTCACCACGGACAGGGGCGGATGGCTACACCTTC.

This rearrangement joins TRBV2 to TRBJ2-5; D is undetermined. V was pared by 2 bases and J by 4 bases, with 11 bases between. The germline V gene has CDR1 SNHLY and CDR2 FYNNEI. The length of the CDR3 is 14 residues. The CDR3 DNA reads TGTGCCAGCAGTGAAAGTAGGTTGGGAGAGACCCAGTACTTC. This translates into CASSESRLGETQYF.